The T cell receptor beta chain under discussion was sequenced for a study of blood T cell repertoires in COVID-19. Study details: There were acute and convalescent COVID-19 samples, and they came from the United States, Italy and Spain.

Per the original data handling: The authors estimated nucleated cell counts from reference gene primer amplification. TCRdb's copy holds only in-frame clones and misses some; the assay was immunoSEQ multiplex PCR. The V and J calls and clone size are taken from that table; D and trimming were inferred from the DNA. Among some 48,000 clones, about 90% were seen once, and the ten largest hold more than 20%. V dropped 5 bases and J dropped 5; count of bases not matched to a gene: 9. Germline V gene lookup returns CDR1 SGHAT and CDR2 FQNNGV. The CDR3 runs to 15 residues. This TCR was sampled from a woman of 80 years or more in a cohort sampled during active or convalescent COVID-19. This chain links TRBV11-2 with TRBJ2-1, with 7 positions matching TRBD1. The material sequenced was peripheral blood. The CDR3 nucleotides are TGTGCCAGCAGCCAAGGGGGCAGGGGCCACAATGAGCAGTTCTTC. It encodes CASSQGGRGHNEQFF.